The rows below give T cell receptor beta chains drawn from one sample of a study of T cell responses to AZD1222 COVID-19 vaccine. Libraries were prepared by immunoSEQ multiplex PCR; TCRdb keeps only in-frame clonotypes and omits some of them. The sample lists about 150,000 clones; about 89% were seen once. The sample here was peripheral blood, taken on day 0 of MenACWY control vaccination. These receptors all come from an adult in good health. CDR3s include the opening cysteine and the closing phenylalanine or tryptophan. The D gene is left open where the match is weak. Expanded clones get a size class; other rows say once, few or many, or leave the size out.

TRBJ2-7 | TRBV15 | - | TRBD2 | CATSRDLAVKSYEQYF | TGTGCCACCAGCAGGGATCTAGCGGTAAAATCCTACGAGCAGTACTTC
TRBJ2-6 | TRBV5-5 | few | - | CASSLEGVRGANVLTF | TGTGCCAGCAGCTTGGAGGGGGTCCGTGGGGCCAACGTCCTGACTTTC
TRBJ1-1 | TRBV2 | - | - | CAGTRTWDEAFF | TGTGCCGGCACGAGGACGTGGGATGAAGCTTTCTTT
TRBJ1-4 | TRBV18 | - | TRBD1 | CASGTRTGFEKLFF | TGTGCCAGCGGCACTCGGACAGGTTTTGAAAAACTGTTTTTT
TRBJ1-1 | TRBV3-1/TRBV3-2 | - | - | CASSQFRGDTEAFF | TGTGCCAGCAGCCAATTTAGGGGTGACACTGAAGCTTTCTTT
TRBJ1-1 | TRBV18 | - | - | CASSEGQANTEAFF | TGTGCCAGCTCAGAGGGACAAGCGAACACTGAAGCTTTCTTT
TRBJ2-3 | TRBV18 | once | TRBD1 | CASSLPGQGTDTQYF | TGTGCCAGCTCACTTCCGGGACAGGGCACAGATACGCAGTATTTT
TRBJ2-1 | TRBV13 | once | TRBD2 | CASSYRTSSYNEQFF | TGTGCCAGCAGCTACAGGACTAGCTCCTACAATGAGCAGTTCTTC
TRBJ1-2 | TRBV19 | - | - | CASTPHRVDGYTF | TGTGCCAGTACTCCCCACAGGGTCGATGGCTACACCTTC
TRBJ2-7 | TRBV27 | once | - | CASSLRRQDTYEQYF | TGTGCCAGCAGTTTACGCCGACAGGATACCTACGAGCAGTACTTC
TRBJ1-2 | TRBV29-1 | - | - | CSVEEGGYTF | TGCAGCGTTGAAGAGGGCGGCTACACCTTC
TRBJ1-1 | TRBV9 | - | - | CASSVEEGNTEAFF | TGTGCCAGCAGCGTAGAGGAAGGGAACACTGAAGCTTTCTTT
TRBJ1-4 | TRBV2 | few | - | CASKSGFNEKLFF | TGTGCCAGCAAGTCTGGTTTTAATGAAAAACTGTTTTTT
TRBJ2-1 | TRBV5-1 | - | TRBD2 | CASSWGLAGGGEQFF | TGCGCCAGCAGCTGGGGTCTAGCGGGAGGAGGTGAGCAGTTCTTC
TRBJ2-7 | TRBV7-6 | - | - | CASSLPPWRGSYEQYF | TGTGCCAGCAGCTTACCTCCTTGGCGGGGATCCTACGAGCAGTACTTC
TRBJ2-5 | TRBV7-8 | - | - | CASSGRGTQYFGPGRTQYF | -
TRBJ1-2 | TRBV20-1 | - | - | CSATGNYGYTF | TGCAGTGCTACAGGGAACTATGGCTACACCTTC
TRBJ2-1 | TRBV29-1 | - | - | CSAPRDTYYNEQFF | TGCAGCGCTCCCCGGGACACCTATTACAATGAGCAGTTCTTC
TRBJ1-5 | TRBV9 | - | - | CASGTGPVNQPQHF | TGTGCCAGCGGTACCGGGCCCGTGAATCAGCCCCAGCATTTT
TRBJ1-1 | TRBV19 | - | - | CASIRGARVTEAFF | TGTGCCAGTATCCGAGGGGCGCGGGTCACTGAAGCTTTCTTT
TRBJ1-1 | TRBV12-5 | - | - | CASGLGGDTEAFF | TGTGCTAGTGGACTGGGGGGGGATACTGAAGCTTTCTTT
TRBJ2-1 | TRBV3-1/TRBV3-2 | few | TRBD2 | CASSPRRGVLHEQFF | TGTGCCAGCAGCCCCCGACGGGGGGTTTTGCATGAGCAGTTCTTC
TRBJ1-3 | TRBV10-3 | - | - | CAIRQDSGNTIYF | TGTGCCATCAGACAGGACTCTGGAAACACCATATATTTT
TRBJ2-2 | TRBV5-4 | - | - | CASSLAGRAAGELFF | TGTGCCAGCAGCTTGGCGGGGCGGGCAGCCGGGGAGCTGTTTTTT
TRBJ2-1 | TRBV27 | - | TRBD1 | CASSLKVVSETGHLFEQFF | TGTGCCAGCAGTTTAAAGGTAGTAAGCGAGACAGGGCATCTTTTTGAGCAGTTCTTC
TRBJ2-1 | TRBV5-1 | - | TRBD1 | CATRDRDYNEQFF | TGCGCCACCCGGGACAGGGACTACAATGAGCAGTTCTTC
TRBJ1-2 | TRBV10-3 | - | - | CAISEGNYGYTF | TGTGCCATCAGTGAGGGGAACTATGGCTACACCTTC
TRBJ1-6 | TRBV24-1 | - | - | CATSDLLRASPLHF | TGTGCCACCAGTGATTTACTCCGGGCTTCACCCCTCCACTTT
TRBJ1-1 | TRBV15 | - | - | CATSRDSSEAFF | TGTGCCACCAGCAGAGATTCAAGTGAAGCTTTCTTT
TRBJ2-7 | TRBV6-5 | - | - | CASSGQAYEQYF | TGTGCCAGCAGCGGACAAGCCTACGAGCAGTACTTC
TRBJ1-1 | TRBV28 | - | TRBD1 | CASTAGGLNTEAFF | TGTGCCAGCACCGCAGGGGGATTGAACACTGAAGCTTTCTTT
TRBJ1-1 | TRBV27 | - | - | CASSLLPGLGTEAFF | TGTGCCAGCAGCCTTCTTCCGGGACTAGGGACTGAAGCTTTCTTT
TRBJ1-1 | TRBV7-3 | - | - | CASSSPLRIGEAFF | TGTGCCAGCAGCTCCCCTTTGCGAATCGGAGAAGCTTTCTTT
TRBJ1-4 | TRBV30 | - | - | CAWSLQINEKLFF | TGTGCCTGGAGTCTTCAGATCAATGAAAAACTGTTTTTT
TRBJ1-2 | TRBV6-6 | once | TRBD1 | CATDPPLDRGYGYTF | TGTGCCACGGATCCGCCTTTAGACAGGGGCTATGGCTACACCTTC
TRBJ2-5 | TRBV6-1 | - | TRBD2 | CASSVGWEGRLKTQYF | TGTGCCAGCAGTGTGGGTTGGGAGGGGCGGTTAAAGACCCAGTACTTC
TRBJ2-7 | TRBV2 | - | TRBD1 | CASSTRGPGYEQYF | TGTGCCAGCAGCACCAGGGGGCCCGGCTACGAGCAGTACTTC
TRBJ2-2 | TRBV5-4 | - | TRBD1 | CASSLGQGAAGELFF | TGTGCCAGCAGCTTGGGACAGGGGGCTGCCGGGGAGCTGTTTTTT
TRBJ2-2 | TRBV2 | - | - | CATRARTANTGELFF | TGTGCCACCAGAGCCCGGACAGCGAACACCGGGGAGCTGTTTTTT
TRBJ1-1 | TRBV7-9 | - | - | CASIQGPENTEAFF | TGTGCCAGCATCCAGGGCCCCGAGAACACTGAAGCTTTCTTT
TRBJ2-1 | TRBV12-3/TRBV12-4 | - | - | CASTLFRNEQFF | TGTGCCAGCACCCTGTTTAGAAATGAGCAGTTCTTC
TRBJ1-2 | TRBV18 | - | - | CASSPYQGQNYGYTF | TGTGCCAGCTCACCTTACCAGGGGCAGAACTATGGCTACACCTTC
TRBJ2-6 | TRBV19 | - | - | CASHRVNSGGANVLTF | TGTGCCAGTCATAGGGTTAACTCGGGAGGGGCCAACGTCCTGACTTTC
TRBJ2-2 | TRBV27 | - | - | CASSLDYNTGELFF | TGTGCCAGCAGTTTAGACTACAACACCGGGGAGCTGTTTTTT
TRBJ1-2 | TRBV24-1 | - | - | CATSDPRVSGYTF | TGTGCCACCAGTGATCCGAGGGTGAGTGGCTACACCTTC
TRBJ2-7 | TRBV27 | - | - | CASRVPRGRGDEQYF | TGTGCCAGCAGAGTCCCTAGGGGGCGCGGGGACGAGCAGTACTTC
TRBJ1-2 | TRBV2 | once | TRBD1 | CASTRTGPNYGYTF | TGTGCCAGCACCCGGACAGGACCTAACTATGGCTACACCTTC
TRBJ2-1 | TRBV3-1/TRBV3-2 | few | - | CASSRNFRPTRPPENSYNEQFF | TGTGCCAGCAGCCGCAACTTTCGGCCCACACGCCCGCCCGAGAACTCCTACAATGAGCAGTTCTTC
TRBJ1-2 | TRBV7-9 | - | TRBD1 | CASRAQGANYGYTF | TGTGCCAGCAGAGCGCAGGGGGCTAACTATGGCTACACCTTC
TRBJ1-1 | TRBV2 | - | - | CASSVEGQGGTEAFF | TGTGCCAGCAGTGTGGAGGGCCAGGGAGGCACTGAAGCTTTCTTT
TRBJ2-7 | TRBV3-1/TRBV3-2 | - | - | CASSRGGGVYEQYF | TGTGCCAGCAGTCGGGGAGGAGGTGTCTACGAGCAGTACTTC
TRBJ2-2 | TRBV9 | - | - | CASSLNYLNTGELFF | TGTGCCAGCAGCCTAAACTACCTAAACACCGGGGAGCTGTTTTTT
TRBJ1-5 | TRBV6-1 | - | TRBD1 | CASNSGTANQPQHF | TGTGCCAGCAACTCCGGGACAGCGAATCAGCCCCAGCATTTT
TRBJ2-1 | TRBV2 | - | - | CASSVNSYNEQFF | TGTGCCAGCAGTGTTAACTCCTACAATGAGCAGTTCTTC
TRBJ2-2 | TRBV4-2 | - | - | CASSLSGTYTGELFF | TGTGCCAGCAGCCTGTCCGGGACTTACACCGGGGAGCTGTTTTTT
TRBJ1-1 | TRBV2 | - | - | CASSARIGYTEAFF | TGTGCCAGCAGTGCCCGGATCGGGTACACTGAAGCTTTCTTT
TRBJ1-5 | TRBV10-2 | - | TRBD1 | CASRTGRNQPQHF | TGCGCCAGCAGGACAGGGAGGAATCAGCCCCAGCATTTT
TRBJ1-4 | TRBV9 | - | - | CASSVGAPNEKLFF | TGTGCCAGCAGCGTAGGGGCTCCTAATGAAAAACTGTTTTTT
TRBJ2-7 | TRBV29-1 | - | - | CSVIGRGPHYEQYF | TGCAGCGTTATTGGGCGCGGGCCCCACTACGAGCAGTACTTC
TRBJ2-3 | TRBV5-1 | - | - | CASSFMAATDTQYF | TGCGCCAGCAGCTTTATGGCTGCCACAGATACGCAGTATTTT